Sequencing of this T cell receptor beta chain was carried out in a study of blood T cell repertoires in COVID-19. Turning to the study itself: T cells, B-cell-depleted T cells, or PBMCs provided the cDNA or gDNA that served as material.

Measured with immunoSEQ multiplex PCR; TCRdb has only the in-frame clones, and not every one. The sample carries tens of thousands of clones, over 65% recorded once. V lost 5 bases, J lost 3 bases, and 11 bases lay in between. The V gene's germline CDR1 is SGHTA and CDR2 FQGNSA. The CDR3 length is 13 residues. V gene TRBV7-2 combines with J gene TRBJ2-7; unclear D gene. The sequence derives from a human donor in a cohort sampled during active COVID-19. Material: peripheral blood. The CDR3 here is CASSPDTDYEQYF. DNA of the CDR3: TGTGCCAGCAGCCCCGACACTGACTACGAGCAGTACTTC.